Below are 19 T cell receptor beta chains sequenced from a single sample in a study of regulatory T cells in long-lasting Graves disease. CDR3 regions were amplified by Arm-PCR using iRepertoire HTBI primers to build TCR beta libraries. MiXCR was run by TCRdb on the multiplex PCR reads, yielding one entry per CDR3 protein. The sample comprises approximately 480,000 distinct CDR3 sequences, 15% to 20% of which are singletons, and 12% rests with the top ten. Noted time point: newly diagnosed GD, antithyroid drugs for less than 3 months. RNA extracted from PBMCs served as the sequencing template. This same sample was also part of a study on T cells in Graves' hyperthyroidism and ophthalmopathy.

The sequences come from peripheral blood mononuclear cells (PBMCs), collected at new diagnosis, from a patient treated with antithyroid drugs. All receptors derive from a man aged 35-49 years with Graves disease.

This clonotype was recorded many times. The chain uses TRBV20-1 and TRBJ2-5; perhaps D is TRBD1 or TRBD2 (7 bases each). V was pared by 3 bases and J by 4 bases, with 15 bases between. The V gene's germline CDR1 is DFQATT and CDR2 SNEGSKA (reference sequence). The CDR3 length is 14 residues. As DNA, the CDR3 is TGCAGTGCTAGGGGAGGGACAGCCGGAGAGACCCAGTACTTC. This gives the protein CSARGGTAGETQYF.

This clonotype showed up many times. V and J are TRBV27 and TRBJ2-1, with D tentatively TRBD1 (6 bases). Per the germline V gene, CDR1 is MNHEY and CDR2 is SMNVEV (reference sequence). This CDR3 is built from 14 residues. V was trimmed by 6 bases and J by 3 bases, leaving 12 bases between them. In nucleotides, the CDR3 is TGTGCCAGCAGGGGGGCTCAGGGCTACAATGAGCAGTTCTTC. As protein: CASRGAQGYNEQFF.

In its sample, this clonotype was seen many times. V usage is TRBV28 and J usage is TRBJ1-1; no clear D. Between the trimmed V and J ends, which lost 6 bases and 5 bases, there was a span of 10 bases. This CDR3 is 12 amino acids long. The germline V gene has CDR1 MDHEN and CDR2 SYDVKM. CDR3 region: CASRTVSTEAFF. The CDR3 DNA sequence: TGTGCCAGCAGGACCGTCTCGACTGAAGCTTTCTTT.

As to this clonotype: One base away lies a much larger clone, so this may be a sequencing read error. This chain joins TRBV24-1 and TRBJ2-1, with D perhaps matching TRBD1 or TRBD2 (5 bases each). Germline lookup yields CDR1 KGHDR and CDR2 SFDVKD. The CDR3 totals 12 residues. CDR3 coding DNA: TGTACCACCAGTGATTGGGGGAATGAGCAGTTCTTC. Its protein product is CTTSDWGNEQFF.

This clonotype was counted ten times or more. The V gene is TRBV5-1, the J gene TRBJ2-1; 7 nucleotides match TRBD2. V lost 0 bases and J lost 1; bases outside the gene matches: 4. CDR1 is SGHRS and CDR2 is YFSETQ in the germline V gene. The CDR3 is made up of 16 amino acids. In DNA form, the CDR3 reads TGCGCCAGCAGCTTGGATCGCGGGAGTTCCTACAATGAGCAGTTCTTC. This sequence encodes CASSLDRGSSYNEQFF.

The chain links TRBV6-1 to TRBJ2-7; D possibly corresponds to TRBD2 (5 bases). CDR1 is MNHNS and CDR2 is SASEGT in the germline V gene. The CDR3 extends over 14 amino acids. Trimming took 6 bases from V and 9 from J, leaving 21 bases between them. CDR3 in DNA: TGTGCCAGCAGCGAACCGGGGAATATCCTCCGGCAGTACTTC. Its protein product is CASSEPGNILRQYF.

Ten or more counts support this clonotype. V is TRBV6-5 and J is TRBJ2-5, with D perhaps given as TRBD1 or TRBD2 (5 bases each). With 2 bases removed from V and 3 bases from J, the gap between germline ends came to 13 bases. CDR1 MNHEY and CDR2 SVGAGI come from the germline V gene. The CDR3 spans 15 residues. The CDR3 reads CASSYGGGVKETQYF. Here the CDR3 DNA reads TGTGCCAGCAGTTACGGTGGGGGAGTAAAAGAGACCCAGTACTTC.

This clonotype showed up many times. The V call is TRBV20-1, the J call TRBJ2-7, with D uncertain. The CDR3 covers 16 residues. The germline gives CDR1 DFQATT, CDR2 SNEGSKA (reference sequence). V dropped 6 bases and J dropped 4 bases, with 25 bases sitting between them. The DNA for the CDR3 is TGCAGTGCCCCCAAGGGATGGGCAGGCTTTTCGTACGAGCAGTACTTC. The encoded protein is CSAPKGWAGFSYEQYF.

The chain combines TRBV28 with TRBJ2-3, with 8 bases that match TRBD2. Germline lookup yields CDR1 MDHEN and CDR2 SYDVKM. The ends lost 7 bases at V and 2 bases at J; junction bases unmatched: 5. The CDR3 spans 14 residues. CDR3 residues: CASTPGGATDTQYF. The CDR3 nucleotides are TGTGCCAGCACCCCCGGGGGGGCCACAGATACGCAGTATTTT.

Many counts were recorded for this clonotype. The chain is built from TRBV9 and TRBJ2-5; 12 bases map to TRBD1. There are 16 residues in the CDR3. The germline V gene has CDR1 SGDLS and CDR2 YYNGEE. The V segment lost 3 bases and the J segment 5 bases; nucleotides outside the gene matches: 8. This chain's CDR3 is CASSGPGQGARETQYF. CDR3 in DNA: TGTGCCAGCAGCGGCCCGGGACAGGGGGCGCGGGAGACCCAGTACTTC.

In this sample, this clonotype turned up many times. This sequence joins TRBV28 and TRBJ2-6; TRBD1 matches at 8 bases. Trimming removed 4 bases from V and 2 bases from J; junction bases left unmatched: 1. This CDR3 has 15 amino acids. Germline V gene lookup returns CDR1 MDHEN and CDR2 SYDVKM. Here the CDR3 DNA reads TGTGCCAGCAGTTCCAGGGGGCCTGGGGCCAACGTCCTGACTTTC. As protein: CASSSRGPGANVLTF.

The V gene is TRBV29-1, the J gene TRBJ1-1; D is perhaps TRBD1 (6 bases). V was trimmed by 3 bases and J by 4 bases, leaving 12 bases between them. The CDR3 sequence is 13 residues long. Germline V gives CDR1 SQVTM, CDR2 ANQGSEA. The CDR3 region has the DNA TGCAGCGTTGAGGGGCGGGGGGCCACTGAAGCTTTCTTT. This translates into CSVEGRGATEAFF.

In its sample, this clonotype was seen once. Being one base from a much bigger clone, this may be a read error. The chain carries TRBV5-1 and TRBJ1-1; D remains unclear. Germline-derived CDR1 and CDR2 are SGHRS and YFSETQ. The CDR3 consists of 13 residues. As DNA, the CDR3 is TGCGCCAGCAGCTTGGAACCGTACACTAAAGCTTTCTTT. Translated, it gives CASSLEPYTKAFF.

Many counts were recorded for this clonotype. This chain connects TRBV11-2 to TRBJ2-1, with D possibly TRBD2 on 5 matching bases. V was clipped by 3 bases and J by 3 bases, with 9 bases between them. The CDR3 is 14 amino acids. Germline V lookup: CDR1 SGHAT, CDR2 FQNNGV. In DNA form, the CDR3 reads TGTGCCAGCAGCTTGCGGACTTACTACAATGAGCAGTTCTTC. Amino acids: CASSLRTYYNEQFF.

Only a few counts were recorded for this clonotype. This chain uses TRBV29-1 with TRBJ2-6; unclear D gene. The germline gives CDR1 SQVTM, CDR2 ANQGSEA. The CDR3 extends over 13 amino acids. V shed 6 bases and J shed 1 base, with 7 bases lying between them. CDR3 protein: CSVGSSGANVLTF. CDR3 bases: TGCAGCGTCGGGTCATCTGGGGCCAACGTCCTGACTTTC.

On this clonotype: This sequence may be a read error, since a much larger clone differs from it by one base. The V call is TRBV6-2 or TRBV6-3, the J call TRBJ1-1, with D tentatively TRBD1 (5 bases). The germline V gene has CDR1 MNHEY and CDR2 SVGEGT. This CDR3 is 13 amino acids long. V shed 5 bases and J shed 11 bases, with 18 bases lying between them. Here the CDR3 reads CASSGRDSSFAFF. The CDR3 nucleotides read TGTGCCAGCAGTGGTCGGGACTCATCATTCGCTTTCTTT.

The chain couples TRBV6-2 or TRBV6-3 to TRBJ2-4; 9 positions match TRBD2. V was clipped by 5 bases and J by 2 bases; unmatched bases: 7. Germline V gene lookup returns CDR1 MNHEY and CDR2 SVGEGT. This CDR3 is 16 amino acids long. CDR3 region: CASSEGGLASKNIQYF. In DNA form, the CDR3 reads TGTGCCAGCAGTGAAGGGGGACTAGCCTCCAAAAACATTCAGTACTTC.

The sample holds many counts of this clonotype. The chain employs TRBV28 and TRBJ2-1, with TRBD2 identical over 9 bases. The CDR3 runs 20 residues. Per germline, CDR1 MDHEN and CDR2 SYDVKM. V lost 5 bases to trimming and J lost 0 bases; unmatched junction nucleotides: 17. The CDR3 loop is CASSGMQREASQSSYNEQFF. DNA of the CDR3: TGTGCCAGCAGTGGAATGCAGCGGGAGGCATCTCAGAGCTCCTACAATGAGCAGTTCTTC.

V and J are TRBV7-9 and TRBJ1-5; the D is unclear. The CDR3 consists of 13 residues. Trimming removed 1 base at V and 10 bases at J, with 11 bases between. The V gene's germline CDR1 is SEHNR and CDR2 FQNEAQ (reference sequence). CDR3 nucleotides: TGTGCCAGCAGCTTAGAGGACCCTGTACCCCAGCATTTT. Translated: CASSLEDPVPQHF. Combining the CDR3 with reference TRBV7-9 and TRBJ1-5 gives the whole variable domain DTGVSQNPRHKITKRGQNVTFRCDPISEHNRLYWYRQTLGQGPEFLTYFQNEAQLEKSRLLSDRFSAERPKGSFSTLEIQRTEQGDSAMYLCASSLEDPVPQHFGDGTRLSIL.